This T cell receptor (beta chain) was sequenced in a study of Graves' ophthalmopathy and Graves' hyperthyroidism. Overall study results and limits: Most thyroid clonotypes with frequency above 0.001 were detected in blood too.

As for this clonotype: The antigen is undetermined. This sequence may be a read error, since a much larger clone differs from it by one base.

The germline V and J ends were trimmed by 10 bases and 2 bases, with 18 bases remaining between them. The CDR3 has 14 amino acids. Germline V gives CDR1 ENHRY, CDR2 SYGVKD. Amplified TCR beta CDR3 regions were obtained using RNA transcripts as template. HTBI primers served in a first-round RT-PCR, which a second-round multiplex PCR followed. In TCRdb, the multiplex PCR reads were re-called with MiXCR into one record per CDR3 protein. The table includes about 500,000 distinct CDR3 sequences, approximately 37% detected once. People with hyperthyroidism were aged 18 to 65 and newly diagnosed, under 2 months' duration.

The chain carries TRBV10-3 and TRBJ2-7, with TRBD1 as a possible D gene (6 bases). This TCR was sampled from an adult man with Graves' hyperthyroidism. The specimen was peripheral blood or thyroid tissue (not recorded which). CDR3 DNA: TGTGCCAGCAGGGTACAGGGAGTCACCTACGAGCAGTACTTC. Amino acid sequence: CASRVQGVTYEQYF.